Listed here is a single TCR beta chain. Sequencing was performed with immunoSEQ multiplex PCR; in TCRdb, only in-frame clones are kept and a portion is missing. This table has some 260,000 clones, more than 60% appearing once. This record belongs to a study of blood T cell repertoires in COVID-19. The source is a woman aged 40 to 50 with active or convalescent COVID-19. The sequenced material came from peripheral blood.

CDR3 bases: TGTGCCAGCAGTTTCGGACTGAGCACAGATACGCAGTATTTT. Protein: CASSFGLSTDTQYF. The chain employs TRBV6-5 and TRBJ2-3; D is perhaps TRBD2 (5 bases). Germline V CDR1 and CDR2: MNHEY, SVGAGI. Trimming removed 4 bases at V and 0 bases at J, with 8 bases between. CDR3 length equals 14 residues.